This entry features one T cell receptor (beta chain) sequence. Assay: immunoSEQ multiplex PCR; the TCRdb copy retains only in-frame clones and omits some. The top ten hold around 9% of the sample, which has 75,000 to 80,000 clones, 88% seen once. Germline-derived CDR1 and CDR2 are LNHDA and SQIVND (reference sequence). This CDR3 spans 13 amino acids. Trimming stripped 6 bases from V and 2 bases from J, with 11 bases between. This sample stems from a study of blood T cell repertoires in COVID-19. As for the study in general: The United States, Italy and Spain provided the acute and convalescent COVID-19 samples. PBMCs, B-cell-depleted T cells, or T cells were the source of the cDNA or gDNA that made up the material.

The rearrangement uses TRBV19 and TRBJ2-7; D not resolved. The receptor was isolated from a human donor in a cohort sampled during active COVID-19. Sequenced sample: peripheral blood. The DNA of the CDR3 is TGTGCCAGTAGCAAAAGCCTAACCTACGAGCAGTACTTC. Protein sequence: CASSKSLTYEQYF.